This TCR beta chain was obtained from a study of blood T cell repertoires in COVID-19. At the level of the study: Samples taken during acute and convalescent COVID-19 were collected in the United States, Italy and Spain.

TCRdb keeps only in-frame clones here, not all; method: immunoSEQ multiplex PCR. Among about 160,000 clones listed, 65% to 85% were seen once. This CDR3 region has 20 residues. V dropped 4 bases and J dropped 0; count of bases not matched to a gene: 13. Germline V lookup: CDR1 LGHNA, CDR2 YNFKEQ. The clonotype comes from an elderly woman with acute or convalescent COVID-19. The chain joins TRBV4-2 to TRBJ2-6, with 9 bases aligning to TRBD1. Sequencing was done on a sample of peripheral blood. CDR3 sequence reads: CASSPPRLGTGSSGANVLTF. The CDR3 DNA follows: TGTGCCAGCAGCCCGCCTAGGTTAGGGACAGGGAGCTCTGGGGCCAACGTCCTGACTTTC.